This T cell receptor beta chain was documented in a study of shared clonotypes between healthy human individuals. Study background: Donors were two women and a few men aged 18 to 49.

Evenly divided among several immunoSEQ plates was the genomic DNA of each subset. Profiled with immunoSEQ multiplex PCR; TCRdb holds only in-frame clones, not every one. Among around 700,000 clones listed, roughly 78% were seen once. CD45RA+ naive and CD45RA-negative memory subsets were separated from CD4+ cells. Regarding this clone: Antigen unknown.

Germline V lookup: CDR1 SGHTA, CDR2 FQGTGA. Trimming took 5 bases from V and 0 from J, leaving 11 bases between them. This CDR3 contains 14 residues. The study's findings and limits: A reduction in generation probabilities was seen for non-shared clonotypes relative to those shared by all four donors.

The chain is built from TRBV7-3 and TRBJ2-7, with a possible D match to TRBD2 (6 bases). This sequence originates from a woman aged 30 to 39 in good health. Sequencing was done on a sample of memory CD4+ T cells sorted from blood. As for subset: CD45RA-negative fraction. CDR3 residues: CASSTHSGSYEQYF. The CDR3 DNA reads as TGTGCCAGCAGCACCCATAGCGGCTCCTACGAGCAGTACTTC.